This T cell receptor beta chain derives from a study of vaccination effects on CD4 cells after COVID-19. Across the study: Within the ViraFEST assay, antigen-specific CD4+ T cells underwent expansion with viral peptide pools prior to sequencing. Post-vaccine sampling occurred a median 72 days after the second dose.

Isolation of CD4+ T cells took place after less than twelve days of culture. BNT162b2 vaccine or mRNA-1273 vaccine was given to participants in two doses. In the case of this clone: As yet, its antigen is unknown.

Assay used: immunoSEQ multiplex PCR; TCRdb lists only in-frame clones, some missing. The sample contains about 45,000 clones, roughly 72% of which appear only once. The study, taken as a whole, reports: Pronounced clonal contraction occurred in clones induced by infection and by vaccine late after vaccination.

Germline-derived CDR1 and CDR2 are MRHNA and SNTAGT. V was cut by 4 bases and J by 1 base, with 7 bases left in between. This CDR3 has 13 amino acids. The input for sequencing was CD4+ T cells from PBMCs cultured without peptide, taken after COVID-19 vaccination. The sequence was collected from a human donor who received a COVID-19 vaccine. The V gene is TRBV6-4, the J gene TRBJ1-1; D unresolved. The CDR3 reads CASSVEENTEAFF. CDR3 in DNA: TGTGCCAGCAGTGTCGAGGAGAACACTGAAGCTTTCTTT.